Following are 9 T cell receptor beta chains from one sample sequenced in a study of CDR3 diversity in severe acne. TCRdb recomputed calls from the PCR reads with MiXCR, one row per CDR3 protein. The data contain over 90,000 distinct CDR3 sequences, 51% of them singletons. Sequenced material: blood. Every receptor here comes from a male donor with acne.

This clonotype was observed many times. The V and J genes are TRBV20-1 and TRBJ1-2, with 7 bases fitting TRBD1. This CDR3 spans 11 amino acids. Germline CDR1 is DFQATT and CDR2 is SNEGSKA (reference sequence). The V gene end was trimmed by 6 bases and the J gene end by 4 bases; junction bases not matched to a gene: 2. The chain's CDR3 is CSAQGGYGYTF. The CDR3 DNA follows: TGCAGTGCCCAGGGGGGCTATGGCTACACCTTC.

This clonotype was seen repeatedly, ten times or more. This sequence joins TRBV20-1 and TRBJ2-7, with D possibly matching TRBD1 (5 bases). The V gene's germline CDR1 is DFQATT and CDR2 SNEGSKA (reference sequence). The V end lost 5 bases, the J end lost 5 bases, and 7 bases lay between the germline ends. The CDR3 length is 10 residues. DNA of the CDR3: TGCAGTGCTCAGGGCAACGAGCAGTACTTC. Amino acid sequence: CSAQGNEQYF.

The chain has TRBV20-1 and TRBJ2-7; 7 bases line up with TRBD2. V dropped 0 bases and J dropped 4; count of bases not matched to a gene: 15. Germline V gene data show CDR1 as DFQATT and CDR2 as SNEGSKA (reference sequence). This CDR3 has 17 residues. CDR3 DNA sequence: TGCAGTGCTAGAGATACCAACGGTGGGAGGGGCGTATACGAGCAGTACTTC. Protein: CSARDTNGGRGVYEQYF.

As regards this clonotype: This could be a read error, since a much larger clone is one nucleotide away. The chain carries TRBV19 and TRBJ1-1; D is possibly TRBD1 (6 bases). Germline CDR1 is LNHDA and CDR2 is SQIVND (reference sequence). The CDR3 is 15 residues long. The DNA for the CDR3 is TGTGCCAGTAGTCCGCTACCTGACAGGTTCACTGAAGCTCTCTTT. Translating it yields CASSPLPDRFTEALF.

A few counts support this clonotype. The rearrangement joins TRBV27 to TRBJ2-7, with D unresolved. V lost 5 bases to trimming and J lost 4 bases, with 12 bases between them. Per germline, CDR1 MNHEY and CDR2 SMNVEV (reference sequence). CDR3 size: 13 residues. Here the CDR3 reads CASSPAYRYEQYF. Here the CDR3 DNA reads TGTGCCAGCAGTCCCGCTTACCGGTACGAGCAGTACTTC.

The CDR3 protein is CSARDVTSGGYNEQFF. CDR3 bases: TGCAGTGCTAGAGATGTAACTAGCGGGGGCTACAATGAGCAGTTCTTC. The gene calls are TRBV20-1 and TRBJ2-1; 11 nucleotides line up with TRBD2. Germline lookup yields CDR1 DFQATT and CDR2 SNEGSKA (reference sequence). The CDR3 is made up of 16 amino acids. After removal of 0 bases from V and 3 bases from J, the junction contained 4 bases not matched to a gene.

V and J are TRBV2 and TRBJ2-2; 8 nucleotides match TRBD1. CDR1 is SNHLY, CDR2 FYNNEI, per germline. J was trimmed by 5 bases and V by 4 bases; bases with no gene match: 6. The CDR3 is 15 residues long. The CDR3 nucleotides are TGTGCCAGCAGTGGACAGGGGAGCTCGACCGGGGAGCTGTTTTTT. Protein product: CASSGQGSSTGELFF.

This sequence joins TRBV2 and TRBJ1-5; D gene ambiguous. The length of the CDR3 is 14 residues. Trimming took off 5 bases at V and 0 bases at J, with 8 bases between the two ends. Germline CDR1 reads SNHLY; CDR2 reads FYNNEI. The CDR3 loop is CASSNADSNQPQHF. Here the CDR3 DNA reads TGTGCCAGCAGTAACGCCGATAGCAATCAGCCCCAGCATTTT.

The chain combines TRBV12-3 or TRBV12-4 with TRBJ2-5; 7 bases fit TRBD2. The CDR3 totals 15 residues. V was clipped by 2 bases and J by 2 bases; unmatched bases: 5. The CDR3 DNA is TGTGCCAGCAGTTTATTGGGACTAAAGCAAGAGACCCAGTACTTC. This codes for CASSLLGLKQETQYF.